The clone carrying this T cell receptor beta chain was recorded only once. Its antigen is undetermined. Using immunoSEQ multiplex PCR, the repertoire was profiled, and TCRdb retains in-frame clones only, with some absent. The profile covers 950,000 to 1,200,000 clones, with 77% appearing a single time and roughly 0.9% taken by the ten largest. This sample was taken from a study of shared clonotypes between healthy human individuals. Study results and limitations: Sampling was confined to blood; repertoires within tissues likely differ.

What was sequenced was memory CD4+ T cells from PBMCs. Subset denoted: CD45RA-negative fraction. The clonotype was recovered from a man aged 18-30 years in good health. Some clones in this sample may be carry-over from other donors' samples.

The CDR3 DNA sequence: TGTGCCAGCAGCTTAGGGAGACAGGGGAACGCTTTCTTT. The encoded protein is CASSLGRQGNAFF. The gene calls are TRBV7-2 and TRBJ1-1; 8 bases fit TRBD1. After removal of 1 base from V and 11 bases from J, the junction contained 6 bases not matched to a gene. This CDR3 has 13 residues. Germline lookup yields CDR1 SGHTA and CDR2 FQGNSA. Full variable domain (outside the CDR3, taken from reference TRBV7-2 and TRBJ1-1): GAGVSQSPSNKVTEKGKDVELRCDPISGHTALYWYRQSLGQGLEFLIYFQGNSAPDKSGLPSDRFSAERTGGSVSTLTIQRTQQEDSAVYLCASSLGRQGNAFFGQGTRLTVV.